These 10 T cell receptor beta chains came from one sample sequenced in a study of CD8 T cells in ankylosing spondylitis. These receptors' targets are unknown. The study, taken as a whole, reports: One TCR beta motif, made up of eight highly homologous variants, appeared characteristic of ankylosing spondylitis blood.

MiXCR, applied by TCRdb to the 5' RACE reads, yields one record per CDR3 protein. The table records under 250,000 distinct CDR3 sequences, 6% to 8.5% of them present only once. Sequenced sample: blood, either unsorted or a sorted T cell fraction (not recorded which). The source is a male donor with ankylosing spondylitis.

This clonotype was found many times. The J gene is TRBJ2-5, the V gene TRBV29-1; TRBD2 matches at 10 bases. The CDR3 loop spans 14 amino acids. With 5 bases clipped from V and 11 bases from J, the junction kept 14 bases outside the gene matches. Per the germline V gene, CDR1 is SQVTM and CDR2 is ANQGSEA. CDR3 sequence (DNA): TGCAGCGTTATCCCCGGGACTAGCGTGTCGCATCAGTACTTC. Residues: CSVIPGTSVSHQYF. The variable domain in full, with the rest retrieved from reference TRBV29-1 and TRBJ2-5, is SAVISQKPSRDICQRGTSLTIQCQVDSQVTMMFWYRQQPGQSLTLIATANQGSEATYESGFVIDKFPISRPNLTFSTLTVSNMSPEDSSIYLCSVIPGTSVSHQYFGPGTRLLVL.

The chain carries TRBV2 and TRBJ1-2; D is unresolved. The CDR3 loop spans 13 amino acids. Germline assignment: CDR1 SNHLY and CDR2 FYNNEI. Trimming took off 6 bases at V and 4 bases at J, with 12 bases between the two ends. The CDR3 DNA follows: TGTGCCAGCAGGGGAACGGACCCCTATGGCTACACCTTC. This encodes CASRGTDPYGYTF. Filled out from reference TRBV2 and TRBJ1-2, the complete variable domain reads EPEVTQTPSHQVTQMGQEVILRCVPISNHLYFYWYRQILGQKVEFLVSFYNNEISEKSEIFDDQFSVERPDGSNFTLKIRSTKLEDSAMYFCASRGTDPYGYTFGSGTRLTVV.

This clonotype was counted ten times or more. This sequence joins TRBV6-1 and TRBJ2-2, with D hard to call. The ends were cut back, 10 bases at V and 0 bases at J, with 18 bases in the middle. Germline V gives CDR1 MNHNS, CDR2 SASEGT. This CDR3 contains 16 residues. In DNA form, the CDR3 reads TGTGCCACCCTTTATAGGTCTGGGACGAACACCGGGGAGCTGTTTTTT. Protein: CATLYRSGTNTGELFF.

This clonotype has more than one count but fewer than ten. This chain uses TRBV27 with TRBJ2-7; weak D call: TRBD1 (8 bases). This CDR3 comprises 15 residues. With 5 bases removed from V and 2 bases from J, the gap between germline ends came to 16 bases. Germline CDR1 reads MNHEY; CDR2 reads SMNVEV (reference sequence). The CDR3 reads CASSHTGGATYEQYF. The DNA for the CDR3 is TGTGCCAGCAGTCACACAGGGGGGGCAACCTACGAGCAGTACTTC.

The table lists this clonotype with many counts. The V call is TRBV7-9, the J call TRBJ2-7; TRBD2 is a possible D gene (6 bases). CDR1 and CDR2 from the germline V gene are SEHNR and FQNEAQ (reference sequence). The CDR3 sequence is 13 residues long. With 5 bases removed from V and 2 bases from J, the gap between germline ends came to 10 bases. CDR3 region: CASSRGLTYEQYF. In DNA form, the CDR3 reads TGTGCCAGCAGCCGGGGACTGACCTACGAGCAGTACTTC.

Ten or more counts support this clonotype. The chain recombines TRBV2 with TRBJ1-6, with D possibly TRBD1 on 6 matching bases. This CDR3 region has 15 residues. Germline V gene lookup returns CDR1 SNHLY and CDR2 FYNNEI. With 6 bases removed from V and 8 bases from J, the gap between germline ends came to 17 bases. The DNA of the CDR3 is TGTGCCAGCAGGGTTAGACAGGATTTGGATTCACCCCTCCACTTT. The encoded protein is CASRVRQDLDSPLHF.

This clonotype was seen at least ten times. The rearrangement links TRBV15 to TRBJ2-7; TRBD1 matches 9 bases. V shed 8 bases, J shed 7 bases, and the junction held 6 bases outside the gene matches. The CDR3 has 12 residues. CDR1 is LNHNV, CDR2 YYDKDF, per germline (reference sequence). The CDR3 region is CATGDRAQEQYF. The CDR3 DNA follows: TGTGCCACCGGGGACAGGGCGCAAGAGCAGTACTTC. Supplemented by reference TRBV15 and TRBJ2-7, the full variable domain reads DAMVIQNPRYQVTQFGKPVTLSCSQTLNHNVMYWYQQKSSQAPKLLFHYYDKDFNNEADTPDNFQSRRPNTSFCFLDIRSPGLGDTAMYLCATGDRAQEQYFGPGTRLTVT.

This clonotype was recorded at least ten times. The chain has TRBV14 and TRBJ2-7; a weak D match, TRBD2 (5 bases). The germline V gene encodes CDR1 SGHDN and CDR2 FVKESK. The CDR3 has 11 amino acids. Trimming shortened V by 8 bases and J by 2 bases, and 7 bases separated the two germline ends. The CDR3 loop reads CASGSPYEQYF. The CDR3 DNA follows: TGTGCCAGCGGGAGCCCCTACGAGCAGTACTTC.

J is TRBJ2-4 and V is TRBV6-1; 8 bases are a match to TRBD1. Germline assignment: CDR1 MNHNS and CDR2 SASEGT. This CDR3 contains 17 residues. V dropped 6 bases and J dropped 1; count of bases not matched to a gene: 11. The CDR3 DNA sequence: TGTGCCAGCAGACCCCAACGGACAGGGTGGGCCAAAAACATTCAGTACTTC. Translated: CASRPQRTGWAKNIQYF.

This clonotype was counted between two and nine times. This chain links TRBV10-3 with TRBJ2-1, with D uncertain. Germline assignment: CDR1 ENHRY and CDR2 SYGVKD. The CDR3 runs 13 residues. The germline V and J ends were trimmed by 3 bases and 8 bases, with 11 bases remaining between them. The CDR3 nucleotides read TGTGCCATCAGTGATTTCGAGCACGATGAGCAGTTCTTC. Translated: CAISDFEHDEQFF.